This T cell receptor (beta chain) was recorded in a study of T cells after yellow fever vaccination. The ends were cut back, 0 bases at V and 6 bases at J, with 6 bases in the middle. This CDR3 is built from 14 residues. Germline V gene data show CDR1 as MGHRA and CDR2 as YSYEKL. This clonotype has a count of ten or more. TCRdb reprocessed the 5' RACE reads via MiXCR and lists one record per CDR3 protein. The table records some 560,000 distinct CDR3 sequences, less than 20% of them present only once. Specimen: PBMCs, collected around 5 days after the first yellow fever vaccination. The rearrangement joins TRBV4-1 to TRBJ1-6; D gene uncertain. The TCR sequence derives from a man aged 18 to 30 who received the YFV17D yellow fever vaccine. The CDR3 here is CASSQDLTNSPLHF. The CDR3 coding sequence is TGCGCCAGCAGCCAAGATCTGACTAATTCACCCCTCCACTTT.